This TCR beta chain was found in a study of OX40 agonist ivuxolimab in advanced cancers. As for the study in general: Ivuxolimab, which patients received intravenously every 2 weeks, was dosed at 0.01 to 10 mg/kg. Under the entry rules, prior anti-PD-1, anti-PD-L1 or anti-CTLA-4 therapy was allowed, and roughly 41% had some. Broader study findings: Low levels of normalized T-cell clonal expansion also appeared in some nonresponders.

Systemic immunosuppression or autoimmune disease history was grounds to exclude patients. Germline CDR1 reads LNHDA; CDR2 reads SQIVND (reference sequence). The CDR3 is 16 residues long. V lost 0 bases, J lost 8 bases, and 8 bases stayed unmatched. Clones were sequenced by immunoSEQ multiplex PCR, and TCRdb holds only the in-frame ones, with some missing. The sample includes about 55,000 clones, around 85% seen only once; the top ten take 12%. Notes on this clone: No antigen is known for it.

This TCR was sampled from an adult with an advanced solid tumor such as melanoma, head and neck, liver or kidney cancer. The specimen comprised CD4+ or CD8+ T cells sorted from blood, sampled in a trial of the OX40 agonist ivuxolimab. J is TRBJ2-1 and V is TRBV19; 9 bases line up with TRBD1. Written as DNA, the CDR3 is TGTGCCAGTAGTATAGATTATGGGACAGGGAAGGATGAGCAGTTCTTC. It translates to CASSIDYGTGKDEQFF. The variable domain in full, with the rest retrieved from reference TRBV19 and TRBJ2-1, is DGGITQSPKYLFRKEGQNVTLSCEQNLNHDAMYWYRQDPGQGLRLIYYSQIVNDFQKGDIAEGYSVSREKKESFPLTVTSAQKNPTAFYLCASSIDYGTGKDEQFFGPGTRLTVL.